The clone carrying this T cell receptor beta chain was counted only a few times. The V gene's germline CDR1 is LNHDA and CDR2 SQIVND (reference sequence). The CDR3 is made up of 14 amino acids. The V end was cut by 4 bases, the J end by 4 bases, with 13 bases between. The source of the sample is a study of sequential checkpoint blockade in melanoma. Whole-study context: After nivolumab or ipilimumab alone, about 22 patients had week-13 rebiopsies.

Measured with immunoSEQ multiplex PCR; TCRdb has only the in-frame clones, and not every one. This table has some 40,000 clones, around 32% appearing once. Treatment described: randomized to nivolumab then ipilimumab (arm A) or the reverse (arm B). The source of this sequence is a human donor with melanoma. The sequencing here drew on tumor tissue (inferred from file names), taken from a patient given nivolumab and ipilimumab in sequence. V is TRBV19 and J is TRBJ1-1; D unclear. The CDR3 reads CASSTALYRTEAFF. In DNA form, the CDR3 reads TGTGCCAGTAGTACGGCACTCTACCGCACTGAAGCTTTCTTT.